This T cell receptor beta chain was identified in a study of T cell responses to AZD1222 COVID-19 vaccine. Libraries were prepared by immunoSEQ multiplex PCR; TCRdb keeps only in-frame clonotypes and omits some of them. The sample lists about 120,000 clones; 92% were seen once. In germline, CDR1 is SGHTA, CDR2 FQGNSA. V lost 5 bases and J 5 bases, leaving 6 bases between the germline ends. The length of the CDR3 is 11 residues. Pooling covered second doses at about 4 or about 12 weeks. Concerning this clone: No antigen is known for it.

Study outcomes and limitations: Increases in Spike-specific TCR breadth and depth were seen after two AZD1222 doses. It should be noted that donors were predominantly white British and more often female, and clonal diversity was possibly underestimated. Reports indicate that nearly half of spike-specific TCRs are directed at unmutated variant regions.

The chain has TRBV7-2 and TRBJ2-5; a possible D gene is TRBD2 (5 bases). The sample in question was peripheral blood, obtained 28 days after the second AZD1222 dose. The receptor comes from an adult who received the AZD1222 COVID-19 vaccine. CDR3 amino acids: CASSGLETQYF. For the CDR3, the DNA is TGTGCCAGCAGCGGACTGGAGACCCAGTACTTC.